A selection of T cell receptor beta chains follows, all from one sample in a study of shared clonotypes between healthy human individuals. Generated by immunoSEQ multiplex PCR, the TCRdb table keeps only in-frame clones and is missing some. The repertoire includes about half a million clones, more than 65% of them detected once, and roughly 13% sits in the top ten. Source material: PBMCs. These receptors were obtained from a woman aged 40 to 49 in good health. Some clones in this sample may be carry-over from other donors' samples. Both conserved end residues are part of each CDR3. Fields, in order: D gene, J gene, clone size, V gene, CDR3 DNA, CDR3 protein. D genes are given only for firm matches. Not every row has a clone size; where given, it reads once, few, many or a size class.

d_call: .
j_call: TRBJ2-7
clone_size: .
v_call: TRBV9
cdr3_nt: TGTGCCAGCAGCACCCGGGACACGACACCTGAGCAGTACTTC
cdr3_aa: CASSTRDTTPEQYF

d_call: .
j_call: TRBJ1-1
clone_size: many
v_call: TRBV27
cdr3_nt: TGTGCCAGCAGTTCGTGGCAGGACAACACTGAAGCTTTCTTT
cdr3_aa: CASSSWQDNTEAFF

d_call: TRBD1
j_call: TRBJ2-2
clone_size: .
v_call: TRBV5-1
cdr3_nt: TGCGCCAGCAGCCTGGGACAGGGTAGTGACGGGGAGCTGTTTTTT
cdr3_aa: CASSLGQGSDGELFF

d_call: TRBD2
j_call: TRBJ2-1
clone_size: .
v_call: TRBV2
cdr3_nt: TGTGCCAGCAGAATACTAGCGGGAGGGAATGAGCAGTTCTTC
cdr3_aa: CASRILAGGNEQFF

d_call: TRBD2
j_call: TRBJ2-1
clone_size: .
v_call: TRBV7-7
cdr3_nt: TGTGCCAGCAGCCTGACTAGCGGGAGCAATGAGCAGTTCTTC
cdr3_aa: CASSLTSGSNEQFF

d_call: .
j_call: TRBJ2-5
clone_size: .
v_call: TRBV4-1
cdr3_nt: TGCGCCAGCAGCCAAGCCAGGGTAGAGACCCAGTACTTC
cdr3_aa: CASSQARVETQYF

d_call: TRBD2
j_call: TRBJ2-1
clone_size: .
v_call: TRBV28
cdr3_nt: TGTGCCAGTGCGACTAGCGGGAGTGCATACAATGAGCAGTTCTTC
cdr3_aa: CASATSGSAYNEQFF

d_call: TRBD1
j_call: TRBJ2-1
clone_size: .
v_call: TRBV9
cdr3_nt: TGTGCCAGCAGCGTAGGTTCCCGTAGGGGGCTTGATGTGAACTACAATGAGCAGTTCTTC
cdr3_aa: CASSVGSRRGLDVNYNEQFF

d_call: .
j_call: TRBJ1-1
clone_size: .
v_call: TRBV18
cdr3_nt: TGTGCCAGCTCACCAATGAGGGGACCGAACACTGAAGCTTTCTTT
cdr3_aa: CASSPMRGPNTEAFF

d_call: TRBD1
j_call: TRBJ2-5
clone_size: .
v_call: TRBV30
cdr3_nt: TGTGCCTGGAGTGTTCACAGGGGGCTACAAGAGACCCAGTACTTC
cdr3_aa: CAWSVHRGLQETQYF

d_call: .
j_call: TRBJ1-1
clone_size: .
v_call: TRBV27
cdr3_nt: TGTGCCAGCAGTTTATCTCCCCCGATGAACACTGAAGCTTTCTTT
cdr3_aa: CASSLSPPMNTEAFF

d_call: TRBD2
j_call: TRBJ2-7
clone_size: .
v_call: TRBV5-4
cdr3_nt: TGTGCCAGCAGCTCAGCGGGAGGGTACGAGCAGTACTTC
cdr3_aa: CASSSAGGYEQYF

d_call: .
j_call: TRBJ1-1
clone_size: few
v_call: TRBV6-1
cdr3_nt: TGTGCCAGCAGTGAAGTCCCGGGGGGGAACACTGAAGCTTTCTTT
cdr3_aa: CASSEVPGGNTEAFF